The rows below give T cell receptor beta chains drawn from one sample of a study of graft-versus-host responses after intestinal transplantation. Repertoires were generated with immunoSEQ multiplex PCR, while TCRdb's copy carries only in-frame clones and drops some. The sample carries 60,000 or so clones, about 93% recorded once. Source: PBMCs, taken 118 to 130 days after intestinal transplantation. The receptors originated from a human patient who received an intestinal transplant, so some T cells may come from the graft donor. Each CDR3 is given with its conserved first and last residue. D genes are given only for firm matches. Size is omitted from some rows. Given values are once, few, many or a class for expanded clones.

abundance,d_gene,v_gene,j_gene,CDR3nt,CDR3aa
-,-,TRBV28,TRBJ2-2,TGTGCCAGCAGTCTGGCTGCGTGGGGGAACACCGGGGAGCTGTTTTTT,CASSLAAWGNTGELFF
-,-,TRBV4-1,TRBJ1-5,TGCGCCAGCAGCCCCAGTCAGGGGTTTCAGCCCCAGCATTTT,CASSPSQGFQPQHF
-,-,TRBV5-4,TRBJ2-3,TGTGCCAGCAGCTACAATGGGGGCACAGATACGCAGTATTTT,CASSYNGGTDTQYF
-,TRBD2,TRBV11-2,TRBJ2-1,TGTGCCAGCAGCTTCTTTCCGGGGACTAGCGGGGGACAATACAATGAGCAGTTCTTC,CASSFFPGTSGGQYNEQFF
-,TRBD1,TRBV5-1,TRBJ2-1,TGCGCCAGCAGCCCTCTACCGGGGACAGTATACAATGAGCAGTTCTTC,CASSPLPGTVYNEQFF
-,TRBD1,TRBV28,TRBJ2-7,TGTGCCAGCAGGCTTAATGGAAAGGGGGCTCTGTACTTC,CASRLNGKGALYF
-,-,TRBV11-1,TRBJ2-2,TGTGCCAGCAGCTTAGCTTCGGTCCCGAACACCGGGGAGCTGTTTTTT,CASSLASVPNTGELFF
-,-,TRBV15,TRBJ2-7,TGTGCCACCAGCAGAGAAAGAGGGGCCCCCTACGAGCAGTACTTC,CATSRERGAPYEQYF
-,-,TRBV19,TRBJ2-1,TGTGCCAGTAGTATACCGCTTGTGCCCAATGAGCAGTTCTTC,CASSIPLVPNEQFF
-,TRBD1,TRBV10-3,TRBJ2-3,TGTGCCATCAGTGGCGAAGGACAGGGGGTAATTACGCAGTATTTT,CAISGEGQGVITQYF
-,TRBD2,TRBV6-1,TRBJ2-1,TGTGCCAGCACGCGGGGCGGGAGCTACAATGAGCAGTTCTTC,CASTRGGSYNEQFF
-,-,TRBV28,TRBJ2-7,TGTGCCAGCAGTTCCCAGCTCACCGGGGGCCAGGAGGAGCAGTACTTC,CASSSQLTGGQEEQYF
-,-,TRBV28,TRBJ1-5,TGTGCCAGCAGTACGCGGCCGGGATATAGCAATCAGCCCCAGCATTTT,CASSTRPGYSNQPQHF
-,-,TRBV2,TRBJ1-3,TGTGCCAGCGGGGAGATGAGTAGTGAGAGCTCTGGAAACACCATATATTTT,CASGEMSSESSGNTIYF
-,-,TRBV6-1,TRBJ2-1,TGTGCCACCCTCGCCCAGCGATCCTACAATGAGCAGTTCTTC,CATLAQRSYNEQFF
-,-,TRBV6-5,TRBJ1-2,TGTGCCAGCAGTTACCTCGGGGGCCTCTATGGCTACACCTTC,CASSYLGGLYGYTF
-,-,TRBV27,TRBJ1-1,TGTGCCAGCAGGTTAAGGGGACACTTTGAAGCTTTCTTT,CASRLRGHFEAFF
-,-,TRBV10-3,TRBJ1-2,TGTGCCATCAGTGTTCCAGGCTGGGATGGCTACACCTTC,CAISVPGWDGYTF
-,TRBD1,TRBV11-2,TRBJ2-7,TGTGCCAGCAGCTTGCGGACAGGAAGCTCCTACGAGCAGTACTTC,CASSLRTGSSYEQYF
-,TRBD1,TRBV5-1,TRBJ1-1,TGCGCCAGCAGCCTGACAGGGTCTACTGAAGCTTTCTTT,CASSLTGSTEAFF
-,TRBD1,TRBV10-2,TRBJ1-1,TGCGCCAGCAGGAAGGGACAGCACACTGAAGCTTTCTTT,CASRKGQHTEAFF
-,-,TRBV27,TRBJ2-1,TGTGGAAGCGGGCCGCCCTACAATGAGCAGTTCTTC,CGSGPPYNEQFF
-,-,TRBV29-1,TRBJ2-1,TGCAGCGCTGTGACTAGTGGAAATGAGCAGTTCTTC,CSAVTSGNEQFF
few,TRBD1,TRBV19,TRBJ1-5,TGTGCCAGTAGTCCGGGACAGGGGGCGAATCAGCCCCAGCATTTT,CASSPGQGANQPQHF
-,TRBD2,TRBV25-1,TRBJ2-2,TGTGCCAGCAGTGAACCCCGAGGGCTAGCGGGGGACACCGGGGAGCTGTTTTTT,CASSEPRGLAGDTGELFF
once,TRBD1,TRBV5-1,TRBJ2-7,TGCGCCAGCAGCTTGGAGACAGGGGGGAACTACGAGCAGTACTTC,CASSLETGGNYEQYF
few,-,TRBV10-2,TRBJ1-5,TGCGCCAGCAGTCTAGACGGGAGCAATCAGCCCCAGCATTTT,CASSLDGSNQPQHF
-,-,TRBV10-3,TRBJ1-1,TGTGCCATCAGGAGTCCTAGTGGGATGAACACTGAAGCTTTCTTT,CAIRSPSGMNTEAFF
-,-,TRBV30,TRBJ1-2,TGTGCCTGGGCCCCGGTCAGTTCTTTCTATGGCTACACCTTC,CAWAPVSSFYGYTF
-,-,TRBV19,TRBJ2-5,TGTGCCAGGCTTATCGCCAGGCCCTCTCAAGAGACCCAGTACTTC,CARLIARPSQETQYF